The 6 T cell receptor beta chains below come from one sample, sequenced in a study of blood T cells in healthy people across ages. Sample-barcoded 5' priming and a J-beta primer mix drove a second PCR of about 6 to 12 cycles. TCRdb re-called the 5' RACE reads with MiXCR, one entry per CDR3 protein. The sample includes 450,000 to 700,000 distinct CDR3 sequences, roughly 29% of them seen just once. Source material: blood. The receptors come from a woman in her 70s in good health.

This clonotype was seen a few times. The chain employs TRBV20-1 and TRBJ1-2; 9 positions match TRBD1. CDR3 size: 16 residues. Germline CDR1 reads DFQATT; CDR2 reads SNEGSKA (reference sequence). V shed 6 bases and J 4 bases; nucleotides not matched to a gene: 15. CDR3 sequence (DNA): TGCAGTGCCAAAAGGTTGGCGGGACAGGGTCTCTATGGCTACACCTTC. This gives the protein CSAKRLAGQGLYGYTF.

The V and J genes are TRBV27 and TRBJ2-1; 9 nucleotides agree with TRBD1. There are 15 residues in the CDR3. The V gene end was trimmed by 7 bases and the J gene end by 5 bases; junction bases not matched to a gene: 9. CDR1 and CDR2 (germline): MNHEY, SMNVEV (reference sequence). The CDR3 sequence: CASIPGTGTNNEQFF. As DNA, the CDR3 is TGTGCCAGCATCCCCGGGACAGGGACCAACAATGAGCAGTTCTTC.

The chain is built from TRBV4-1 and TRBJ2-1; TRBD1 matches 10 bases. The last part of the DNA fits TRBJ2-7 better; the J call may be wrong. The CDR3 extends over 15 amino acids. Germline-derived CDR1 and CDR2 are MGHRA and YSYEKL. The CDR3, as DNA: TGCGCCAGCAGCCACGGGACAGGGGTAATGTACGAGCAGTACTTC. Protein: CASSHGTGVMYEQYF.

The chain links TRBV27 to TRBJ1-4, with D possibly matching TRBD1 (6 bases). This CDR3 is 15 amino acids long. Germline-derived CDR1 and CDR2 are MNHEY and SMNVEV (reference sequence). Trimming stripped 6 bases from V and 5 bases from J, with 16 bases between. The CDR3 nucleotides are TGTGCCAGCAGGGCATGGGGGGCCCAGAATGAAAAACTGTTTTTT. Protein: CASRAWGAQNEKLFF.

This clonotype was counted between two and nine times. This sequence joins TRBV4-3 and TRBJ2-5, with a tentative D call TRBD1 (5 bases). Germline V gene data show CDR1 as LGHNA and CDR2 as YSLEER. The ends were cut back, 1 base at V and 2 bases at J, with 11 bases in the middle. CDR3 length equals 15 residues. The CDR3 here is CASSQGRNRQETQYF. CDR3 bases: TGCGCCAGCAGCCAAGGAAGAAACAGGCAAGAGACCCAGTACTTC.

DNA of the CDR3: TGTGCCAGCAGTTACTCCGGGACTAGCGGGAGAGGGGAGCTGTTTTTT. Its translation: CASSYSGTSGRGELFF. V gene TRBV6-5 combines with J gene TRBJ2-2; TRBD2 matches 14 bases. Losses at the gene ends were 0 bases for V and 8 bases for J; bases not matched to a gene: 2. CDR1 is MNHEY and CDR2 is SVGAGI in the germline V gene. This CDR3 contains 16 residues.